Presented here are 20 T cell receptor beta chains from one specimen sequenced in a study of blood T cell repertoires in COVID-19. The table came from immunoSEQ multiplex PCR; TCRdb's copy has only in-frame clones and leaves some out. Here the sample spans about 220,000 clones, roughly 80% being singletons. Sequenced material: peripheral blood. All receptors derive from a woman in her 70s with COVID-19, enrolled during active disease.

The chain recombines TRBV7-9 with TRBJ1-3, with no clear D. Germline assignment: CDR1 SEHNR and CDR2 FQNEAQ (reference sequence). The ends were cut back, 3 bases at V and 4 bases at J, with 13 bases in the middle. The CDR3 consists of 15 residues. For the CDR3, the DNA is TGTGCCAGCAGCTTTAGTTTTCTCGGGGGAAACACCATATATTTT. Amino acid sequence: CASSFSFLGGNTIYF.

This chain connects TRBV5-1 to TRBJ2-2; possibly TRBD1 for D (5 bases). The germline gives CDR1 SGHRS, CDR2 YFSETQ. The CDR3 contains 14 residues. V lost 5 bases and J 7 bases, leaving 15 bases between the germline ends. CDR3: CASSRAGYGGELFF. CDR3 nucleotides: TGCGCCAGCAGTAGGGCAGGGTATGGCGGGGAGCTGTTTTTT.

The V call is TRBV28, the J call TRBJ1-6; D possibly corresponds to TRBD1 (6 bases). V was shortened by 6 bases and J by 6 bases, with 21 bases between the two germline ends. The CDR3 runs 17 residues. CDR1 is MDHEN and CDR2 is SYDVKM in the germline V gene. CDR3 protein: CASRGPRGSGRNSPLHF. The CDR3 region has the DNA TGTGCCAGCAGGGGTCCCAGGGGAAGCGGTCGTAATTCACCCCTCCACTTT.

The chain has TRBV9 and TRBJ1-4; tentative D call: TRBD1 (5 bases). Germline V gives CDR1 SGDLS, CDR2 YYNGEE. The CDR3 sequence is 14 residues long. V lost 4 bases, J lost 7 bases, and 14 bases lay in between. CDR3 sequence: CASSPTATAEKLFF. CDR3 in DNA: TGTGCCAGCAGCCCGACAGCCACGGCTGAAAAACTGTTTTTT.

The rearrangement uses TRBV7-2 and TRBJ2-7, with 7 bases fitting TRBD1. The CDR3 contains 15 residues. CDR1 is SGHTA and CDR2 is FQGNSA in the germline V gene. The V gene end was trimmed by 5 bases and the J gene end by 0 bases; junction bases not matched to a gene: 7. Here the CDR3 reads CASSLGTANSYEQYF. In nucleotides, the CDR3 is TGTGCCAGCAGCCTTGGGACAGCCAACTCCTACGAGCAGTACTTC.

This clone showed up just a few times. This chain connects TRBV19 to TRBJ2-5; perhaps TRBD1 as D (6 bases). The CDR3 covers 14 residues. Germline-derived CDR1 and CDR2 are LNHDA and SQIVND (reference sequence). V dropped 7 bases and J dropped 4 bases, with 16 bases sitting between them. CDR3 sequence: CASNPPGRGETQYF. In nucleotides, the CDR3 is TGTGCCAGTAACCCACCGGGCAGGGGAGAGACCCAGTACTTC. Supplemented by reference TRBV19 and TRBJ2-5, the full variable domain reads DGGITQSPKYLFRKEGQNVTLSCEQNLNHDAMYWYRQDPGQGLRLIYYSQIVNDFQKGDIAEGYSVSREKKESFPLTVTSAQKNPTAFYLCASNPPGRGETQYFGPGTRLLVL.

The chain combines TRBV5-1 with TRBJ2-7; D uncertain. This CDR3 comprises 12 residues. The V and J ends lost 3 bases and 6 bases respectively, with 10 bases between them. The V gene's germline CDR1 is SGHRS and CDR2 YFSETQ. The CDR3 nucleotides are TGCGCCAGCAGCTCTAGTGGAGCCGAGCAGTACTTC. Residues: CASSSSGAEQYF.

The genes are TRBV5-1 and TRBJ1-3; the D gene is possibly TRBD1 (6 bases). The CDR3 runs to 18 residues. Trimming stripped 4 bases from V and 0 bases from J, with 20 bases between. CDR1 is SGHRS, CDR2 YFSETQ, per germline. In nucleotides, the CDR3 is TGCGCCAGCAGCCCCGTTTCAGGGGAAGGTTTCTCTGGAAACACCATATATTTT. Translated, it gives CASSPVSGEGFSGNTIYF.

V gene TRBV3-1 (or the pseudogene TRBV3-2) combines with J gene TRBJ1-1; D perhaps matches TRBD1 (6 bases). The CDR3 runs to 12 residues. Germline CDR1 reads LGHDT; CDR2 reads YNNKEL (reference sequence). Trimming stripped 1 base from V and 13 bases from J, with 13 bases between. CDR3 in DNA: TGTGCCAGCAGCCAAGGTAGGGGGTGGGGTTTCTTT. It translates to CASSQGRGWGFF.

V and J are TRBV27 and TRBJ1-5; weak D call: TRBD1 (6 bases). Trimming cost V 8 bases and J 3 bases, with 17 bases left between them. Germline assignment: CDR1 MNHEY and CDR2 SMNVEV (reference sequence). The CDR3 runs to 15 residues. DNA of the CDR3: TGTGCCAGCCCTTGCGACAGGTACTTCAATCAGCCCCAGCATTTT. It specifies CASPCDRYFNQPQHF.

This chain links TRBV19 with TRBJ2-1; the D gene is possibly TRBD1 (5 bases). V was clipped by 3 bases and J by 0 bases, with 12 bases between them. In germline, CDR1 is LNHDA, CDR2 SQIVND (reference sequence). This CDR3 is 16 amino acids long. The CDR3, as DNA: TGTGCCAGTAGTATCCGACAGACCAGCTCCTACAATGAGCAGTTCTTC. Translation gives CASSIRQTSSYNEQFF. The variable domain in full, with the rest retrieved from reference TRBV19 and TRBJ2-1, is DGGITQSPKYLFRKEGQNVTLSCEQNLNHDAMYWYRQDPGQGLRLIYYSQIVNDFQKGDIAEGYSVSREKKESFPLTVTSAQKNPTAFYLCASSIRQTSSYNEQFFGPGTRLTVL.

The rearrangement joins TRBV10-3 to TRBJ2-1, with TRBD2 matching 13 bases. The CDR3 is 15 amino acids. Germline-derived CDR1 and CDR2 are ENHRY and SYGVKD. V lost 10 bases, J lost 4 bases, and 7 bases stayed unmatched. This chain's CDR3 is CATLRTSGSYNEQFF. As DNA, the CDR3 is TGTGCCACCCTTAGGACTAGCGGGAGTTACAATGAGCAGTTCTTC.

In its sample, this clone was seen once. CDR3: CASSPRLAQTQYF. The CDR3 nucleotides read TGCGCCAGCAGCCCTCGACTAGCACAGACCCAGTACTTC. The chain employs TRBV4-3 and TRBJ2-5; 7 bases are a match to TRBD2. V gave up 4 bases and J gave up 6 bases; unmatched junction bases: 5. Germline assignment: CDR1 LGHNA and CDR2 YSLEER. The CDR3 extends over 13 amino acids.

This sequence joins TRBV7-2 and TRBJ2-1; possibly TRBD2 for D (6 bases). The CDR3 is 13 amino acids. Trimming took off 1 base at V and 8 bases at J, with 9 bases between the two ends. CDR1 SGHTA and CDR2 FQGNSA come from the germline V gene. The CDR3: CASSLGPGDEQFF. As DNA, the CDR3 is TGTGCCAGCAGCTTAGGACCGGGGGATGAGCAGTTCTTC.

V gene TRBV5-6 combines with J gene TRBJ1-3, with a weak D call TRBD1 (5 bases). V was shortened by 1 base and J by 0 bases, with 8 bases between the two germline ends. CDR1 is SGHDT, CDR2 YYEEEE, per germline. CDR3 length equals 15 residues. The DNA for the CDR3 is TGTGCCAGCAGCTTGCAGGGTAACTCTGGAAACACCATATATTTT. Protein product: CASSLQGNSGNTIYF.

CDR3 loop: CASSRTTGGFGEAFF. In DNA form, the CDR3 reads TGTGCCAGCAGTCGAACGACAGGGGGCTTCGGTGAAGCTTTCTTT. The rearrangement uses TRBV28 and TRBJ1-1; 10 nucleotides agree with TRBD1. CDR3 length equals 15 residues. The J segment lost 7 bases and the V segment lost 5 bases, leaving 10 bases of the junction unmatched. CDR1 and CDR2 (germline): MDHEN, SYDVKM.

This chain links TRBV2 with TRBJ2-7, with 9 nucleotides matching TRBD1. The CDR3 covers 14 residues. V lost 7 bases to trimming and J lost 4 bases; unmatched junction nucleotides: 8. Germline loops: CDR1 SNHLY, CDR2 FYNNEI. CDR3 loop: CASTEGQGRYEQYF. The DNA of the CDR3 is TGTGCCAGCACCGAGGGACAGGGACGGTACGAGCAGTACTTC.

This sequence joins TRBV19 and TRBJ2-1; 7 nucleotides match TRBD2. Unmatched junction bases numbered 9, after V lost 7 bases and J lost 3 bases. In germline, CDR1 is LNHDA, CDR2 SQIVND (reference sequence). The CDR3 totals 15 residues. CDR3 in DNA: TGTGCCAGTACCCCCGAGGCTAGCGGCTACAATGAGCAGTTCTTC. Translation gives CASTPEASGYNEQFF.

A single count supports this clone. The rearrangement uses TRBV5-4 and TRBJ2-3, with TRBD1 matching 7 bases. CDR1 and CDR2 from the germline V gene are SGHNT and YYREEE (reference sequence). V shed 4 bases, J shed 4 bases, and the junction held 9 bases outside the gene matches. The CDR3 loop spans 15 amino acids. The CDR3 DNA follows: TGTGCCAGCAGCCCTTACAGGGGATTGGCAGATACGCAGTATTTT. As protein: CASSPYRGLADTQYF. Combining the CDR3 with reference TRBV5-4 and TRBJ2-3 gives the whole variable domain ETGVTQSPTHLIKTRGQQVTLRCSSQSGHNTVSWYQQALGQGPQFIFQYYREEENGRGNFPPRFSGLQFPNYSSELNVNALELDDSALYLCASSPYRGLADTQYFGPGTRLTVL.

This clone was picked up a small number of times. The chain recombines TRBV29-1 with TRBJ1-1; D might be TRBD1 (5 bases). There are 12 residues in the CDR3. Trimming removed 6 bases from V and 0 bases from J, with 8 bases in between. Germline CDR1 is SQVTM and CDR2 is ANQGSEA. CDR3 region: CSVGGLNTEAFF. The CDR3 nucleotides read TGCAGCGTCGGGGGATTGAACACTGAAGCTTTCTTT.